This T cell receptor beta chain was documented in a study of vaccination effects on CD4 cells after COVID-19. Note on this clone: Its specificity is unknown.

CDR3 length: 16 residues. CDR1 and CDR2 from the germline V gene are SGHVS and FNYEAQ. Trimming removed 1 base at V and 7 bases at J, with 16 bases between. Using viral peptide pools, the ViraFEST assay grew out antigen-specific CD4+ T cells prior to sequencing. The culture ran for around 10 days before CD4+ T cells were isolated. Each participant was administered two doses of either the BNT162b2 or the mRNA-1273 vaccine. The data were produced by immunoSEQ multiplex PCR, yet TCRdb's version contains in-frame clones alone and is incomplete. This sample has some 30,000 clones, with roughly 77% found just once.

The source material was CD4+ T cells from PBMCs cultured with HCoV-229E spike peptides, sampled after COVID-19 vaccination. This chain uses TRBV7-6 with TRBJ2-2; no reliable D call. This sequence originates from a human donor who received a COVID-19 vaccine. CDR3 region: CASSLGRLVQNGELFF. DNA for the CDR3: TGTGCCAGCAGCTTAGGGCGGCTGGTTCAGAACGGGGAGCTGTTTTTT.